Only one count was recorded for the clone carrying this TCR beta chain. In the PCR, 60 Vbeta and 13 Jbeta primers were used. Sequenced by immunoSEQ multiplex PCR; TCRdb stores in-frame clones only, minus some. The sample includes some 79,000 clones, around 81% of them seen just once. The CDR3 is made up of 15 amino acids. The germline gives CDR1 MDHEN, CDR2 SYDVKM. J was trimmed by 4 bases and V by 3 bases; bases with no gene match: 7. The source of the sample is a study of cytomegalovirus exposure and HLA in healthy donors. The clonotype comes from a male donor in good health and CMV-seropositive. V is TRBV28 and J is TRBJ1-1, with TRBD1 matching over 8 bases. What was sequenced was PBMCs. The CDR3: CASSFNRGGITEAFF. DNA for the CDR3: TGTGCCAGCAGTTTCAACAGGGGGGGTATCACTGAAGCTTTCTTT.